This T cell receptor (beta chain) appears in the sequencing data of a study of T cells in women clearing cervical HPV infection. The method was immunoSEQ multiplex PCR; TCRdb's version includes in-frame clones alone and lacks a portion of them. This table holds approximately 34,000 clones. Sequenced material: blood buffy coat. The receptor was isolated from a woman aged 18-70 years with a cervical HPV16 infection that either progressed to CIN3+ or cleared (not recorded which).

The DNA read from the CDR3 is TGTGCCAGCAGTGAACTTCAGGGGAGTGCG. Translating gives CASSELQGSA. The full CDR3 protein is CASSELQGSAQYF. The chain is built from TRBV2 and TRBJ2-3; a weak D match, TRBD1 (6 bases). The sequence runs out 3 residues before the end of the CDR3; the remainder is reconstructed from the germline J gene. Germline V lookup: CDR1 SNHLY, CDR2 FYNNEI. The CDR3 totals 13 residues.